These T cell receptor beta chains were read from a single sample in a study of blood T cell repertoires in COVID-19. Assay used: immunoSEQ multiplex PCR; TCRdb lists only in-frame clones, some missing. The sample has some 110,000 clones, 75% to 90% seen once; the top ten hold 15%. Specimen: peripheral blood. All receptors derive from a man in his forties or fifties with acute or convalescent COVID-19. Each CDR3 is given without its conserved first and last residue. D genes are given only for firm matches.

d_call	v_call	cdr3_aa
TRBD1	TRBV19	ASTPDRGYQPQH
.	TRBV7-8	ASSLTGNNEQF
.	TRBV7-2	ASSLARSEQF
.	TRBV7-9	ASSLEPDTQY
TRBD1	TRBV25-1	ASSADREGTGELF
TRBD2	TRBV5-4	ASSTSVLDTQY
.	TRBV9	ASSVGTSNTGELF
TRBD2	TRBV5-6	ASSLVGTSGRIEQF
TRBD1	TRBV15	ATRTRDRNIQY
TRBD1	TRBV5-1	ASVEQGAQTDTQY
.	TRBV10-2	ASSESTADGYT
.	TRBV4-1	ASSQEFRVDEQF
TRBD2	TRBV4-1	ASSHGTGTSGRKYSTDTQY
.	TRBV3-1/TRBV3-2	ASTPRAVGGEQF
.	TRBV5-4	ASGGSSVNTGELF
.	TRBV6-5	ASSYGRGYEQY
TRBD2	TRBV9	ASSATSGRGRNEQF
.	TRBV11-2	ASSLQGAETQY
.	TRBV4-2	ASSPEGYGGYEQY
.	TRBV28	ASRPQAIYGYT
TRBD1	TRBV9	ASSVETGGITGELF
TRBD1	TRBV5-1	ASSSGQGMPQH
TRBD2	TRBV5-1	ASSLPSGTGNEQF
TRBD2	TRBV30	AWGTSGRIEQF
.	TRBV27	ASSLSTGHLNSPLH
.	TRBV5-1	ASSLGGGETQY
TRBD1	TRBV9	ASSPHIRDRETQY
.	TRBV18	ASSSDREGYNEQF
.	TRBV28	ASRVTNQETQY
.	TRBV30	AWSVGGYTGELF
.	TRBV2	ASAGNQETQY
.	TRBV4-1	ASSLTDSRGNYNEQF
.	TRBV6-5	ASSDAREYGYT
TRBD2	TRBV3-1/TRBV3-2	ASSQGSGSSSYEQY
TRBD1	TRBV19	ASSSLRDRARQETQY
.	TRBV19	ASSIRSARANYGYT
TRBD2	TRBV5-1	ASSLALAGVHYEQY
.	TRBV28	ASSPWTLAKNIQY
TRBD1	TRBV5-1	ASSFRMGQYEQY
.	TRBV19	ASSINPTNYGYT
.	TRBV7-9	ASSPRTPHQETQY
.	TRBV18	ASSPEPDTQY
.	TRBV6-2/TRBV6-3	ASSYSAGGGIQY
TRBD2	TRBV7-9	ASSTGLAGGPGETQY
.	TRBV5-1	ASSLGLSSTDTQY
TRBD1	TRBV28	ASSPDRAEAF
.	TRBV21-1	ASSGGLAGVRMAGELF
.	TRBV27	ASSLGAGSGANVLT
.	TRBV11-3	ASSFIRTDTQY
.	TRBV19	ASSIERETEAF